The 14 T cell receptor beta chains listed next were all sequenced from one sample in a study of cytomegalovirus exposure and HLA in healthy donors. In the PCR, 60 Vbeta and 13 Jbeta primers were used. Profiling relied on immunoSEQ multiplex PCR, and the TCRdb table lists in-frame clones only, not all of them. The sample lists roughly 100,000 clones, about 70% occurring once. The sequenced material came from PBMCs. Receptors were obtained from a man aged 25-45 years in good health and CMV-seronegative.

CDR3 coding DNA: TGTGCCAGCAGCCCTGGACTAGCGGGGCCCTACAATGAGCAGTTCTTC. It yields the protein CASSPGLAGPYNEQFF. V gene TRBV7-6 combines with J gene TRBJ2-1, with TRBD2 matching over 12 bases. The trim removed 5 bases at V and 2 bases at J, leaving 4 bases unmatched. Germline CDR1 SGHVS, CDR2 FNYEAQ. CDR3 length: 16 residues.

The chain has TRBV29-1 and TRBJ2-3; no firm D call. CDR3 length: 13 amino acids. The ends were cut back, 7 bases at V and 2 bases at J, with 13 bases in the middle. Germline CDR1 SQVTM, CDR2 ANQGSEA. CDR3 nucleotides: TGCAGCGCCGCTGGGCCTTACACAGATACGCAGTATTTT. Translated, it gives CSAAGPYTDTQYF.

This chain joins TRBV7-9 and TRBJ2-1; maybe TRBD2 (7 bases). Germline CDR1 is SEHNR and CDR2 is FQNEAQ (reference sequence). The V end lost 0 bases, the J end lost 15 bases, and 15 bases lay between the germline ends. The CDR3 is 13 residues long. CDR3 DNA sequence: TGTGCCAGCAGCTTAGCGGGGGGGGCCACCCCGTTCTTC. Translating gives CASSLAGGATPFF.

This rearrangement joins TRBV21-1 to TRBJ1-5; the DNA was not used to check the table's D call, TRBD1. TRBV21-1 has pseudogene status. The CDR3 covers 17 residues. CDR3 DNA sequence: TGTGCCAGCAGCAAATATTGGGCAGGGATAAGCAATCAGCCCCAGCATTTT. Protein product: CASSKYWAGISNQPQHF.

The gene calls are TRBV11-3 and TRBJ1-1, with unresolved D. Looked up from germline, CDR1 is SGHNT and CDR2 is YENEEA. V gave up 0 bases and J gave up 10 bases, with 18 bases separating them. The CDR3 is made up of 15 amino acids. In nucleotides, the CDR3 is TGTGCCAGCAGCTTAGAAACCAGGTTCCCCCCAATAGCTTTCTTT. Translating gives CASSLETRFPPIAFF. The variable domain in full, completed from reference TRBV11-3 and TRBJ1-1, reads EAGVVQSPRYKIIEKKQPVAFWCNPISGHNTLYWYLQNLGQGPELLIRYENEEAVDDSQLPKDRFSAERLKGVDSTLKIQPAELGDSAVYLCASSLETRFPPIAFFGQGTRLTVV.

This chain joins TRBV2 and TRBJ1-6; 7 bases fit TRBD1. Per germline, CDR1 SNHLY and CDR2 FYNNEI. V lost 4 bases and J lost 9; bases outside the gene matches: 6. The CDR3 sequence is 14 residues long. CDR3 protein: CASSVVTGASPLHF. CDR3 DNA: TGTGCCAGCAGTGTGGTCACAGGGGCTTCACCCCTCCACTTT.

V usage is TRBV2 and J usage is TRBJ2-3, with 10 bases that match TRBD2. This CDR3 has 18 amino acids. Germline V CDR1 and CDR2: SNHLY, FYNNEI. Trimming removed 1 base from V and 0 bases from J; junction bases left unmatched: 7. The CDR3, as DNA: TGTGCCAGCAGTGAAGGAGCGGGAGGGCCCCCTAGCACAGATACGCAGTATTTT. This codes for CASSEGAGGPPSTDTQYF.

The chain is built from TRBV7-9 and TRBJ2-1, with 11 bases that match TRBD2. Germline V gene lookup returns CDR1 SEHNR and CDR2 FQNEAQ (reference sequence). The ends lost 2 bases at V and 7 bases at J; junction bases unmatched: 13. The CDR3 covers 18 residues. The CDR3 coding sequence is TGTGCCAGCAGCTTAAACCCGGGACTAGCGGCGACGAGGAATGAGCAGTTCTTC. Encoded protein: CASSLNPGLAATRNEQFF.

The chain is built from TRBV18 and TRBJ2-7; 8 bases line up with TRBD1. Germline assignment: CDR1 KGHSH and CDR2 LQKENI. Trimming at V came to 3 bases and at J to 6 bases, leaving 10 bases not matched to a gene. The CDR3 loop spans 15 amino acids. DNA for the CDR3: TGTGCCAGCTCACCTCCGGACAGGGTTTTCCTCGAGCAGTACTTC. Residues: CASSPPDRVFLEQYF.

The chain links TRBV6-5 to TRBJ2-3, with 10 bases identical to TRBD1. The CDR3 is made up of 14 amino acids. V was clipped by 5 bases and J by 2 bases; unmatched bases: 1. Germline V gene lookup returns CDR1 MNHEY and CDR2 SVGAGI. CDR3 DNA: TGTGCCAGCAGTGACAGGGGGCACACAGATACGCAGTATTTT. Its protein is CASSDRGHTDTQYF.

As DNA, the CDR3 is TGTGCCAGCAGTTACGAAGGGGGCGGTGAGCAGTTCTTC. It is translated as CASSYEGGGEQFF. The rearrangement links TRBV6-5 to TRBJ2-1; 7 bases line up with TRBD1. This CDR3 has 13 amino acids. Per germline, CDR1 MNHEY and CDR2 SVGAGI. The J segment lost 9 bases and the V segment lost 2 bases, leaving 4 bases of the junction unmatched.

The chain links TRBV7-2 to TRBJ1-2; D ambiguous. Per the germline V gene, CDR1 is SGHTA and CDR2 is FQGNSA. The CDR3 runs 13 residues. The germline V and J ends were trimmed by 2 bases and 4 bases, with 8 bases remaining between them. As DNA, the CDR3 is TGTGCCAGCAGCTTACAGAGCGGCTATGGCTACACCTTC. Encoded protein: CASSLQSGYGYTF.

V is TRBV4-1 and J is TRBJ2-1; D is undetermined. This CDR3 comprises 13 residues. The ends were cut back, 0 bases at V and 4 bases at J, with 4 bases in the middle. Germline V CDR1 and CDR2: MGHRA, YSYEKL. The CDR3 nucleotides are TGCGCCAGCAGCCAAGACTATTACAATGAGCAGTTCTTC. Amino acid sequence: CASSQDYYNEQFF.

This chain uses TRBV10-3 with TRBJ2-3, with 10 bases that match TRBD2. The CDR3 loop spans 17 amino acids. J gave up 0 bases and V 4 bases, and 7 bases lay outside the gene matches. Germline-derived CDR1 and CDR2 are ENHRY and SYGVKD. CDR3 coding DNA: TGTGCCATCAGTGGGCTAGCGGGAGTTACGAGCACAGATACGCAGTATTTT. Translation gives CAISGLAGVTSTDTQYF.